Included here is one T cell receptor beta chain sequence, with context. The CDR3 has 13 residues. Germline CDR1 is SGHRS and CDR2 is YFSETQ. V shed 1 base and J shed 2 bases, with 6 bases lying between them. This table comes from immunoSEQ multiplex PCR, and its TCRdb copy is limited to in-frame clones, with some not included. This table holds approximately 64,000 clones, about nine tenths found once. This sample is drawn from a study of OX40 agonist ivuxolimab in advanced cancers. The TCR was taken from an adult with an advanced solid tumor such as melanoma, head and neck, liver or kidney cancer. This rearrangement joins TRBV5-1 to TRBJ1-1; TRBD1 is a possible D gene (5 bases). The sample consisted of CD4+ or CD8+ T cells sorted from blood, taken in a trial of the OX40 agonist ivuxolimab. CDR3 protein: CASSLTGNTEAFF. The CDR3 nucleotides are TGCGCCAGCAGCTTGACAGGAAACACTGAAGCTTTCTTT.